The 21 T cell receptor beta chains presented below share a single source sample, sequenced in a study of cytomegalovirus exposure and HLA in healthy donors. 60 Vbeta and 13 Jbeta primers were used in PCR. Libraries were prepared by immunoSEQ multiplex PCR; TCRdb keeps only in-frame clonotypes and omits some of them. The sample has 60,000 to 70,000 clones, just under 70% seen once. Specimen: PBMCs. Receptor source: a woman aged 30 to 39 in good health and CMV-seronegative.

A single count supports this clone. The rearrangement uses TRBV5-1 and TRBJ1-4, with D hard to call. This CDR3 has 12 amino acids. V was trimmed by 1 base and J by 10 bases, leaving 8 bases between them. Germline V lookup: CDR1 SGHRS, CDR2 YFSETQ. The CDR3 spells CASSLSTGKLFF. CDR3 coding DNA: TGCGCCAGCAGCTTGTCAACGGGAAAACTGTTTTTT.

The rearrangement uses TRBV19 and TRBJ2-6, with 9 bases matching TRBD2. The germline V gene has CDR1 LNHDA and CDR2 SQIVND (reference sequence). The CDR3 runs 17 residues. The V segment lost 2 bases and the J segment 0 bases; nucleotides outside the gene matches: 2. The CDR3 is CASSIRAGGSGANVLTF. CDR3 in DNA: TGTGCCAGTAGTATACGAGCGGGGGGCTCTGGGGCCAACGTCCTGACTTTC.

By sample fraction, this clone is medium-sized. V and J are TRBV30 and TRBJ2-6; tentative D call: TRBD1 (6 bases). The CDR3 spans 14 residues. Looked up from germline, CDR1 is GTSNPN and CDR2 is SVGIG (reference sequence). V lost 1 base to trimming and J lost 4 bases, with 8 bases between them. This CDR3 reads CAWSGGRGANVLTF. The CDR3 bases are TGTGCCTGGAGTGGGGGGCGCGGGGCCAACGTCCTGACTTTC.

The chain has TRBV9 and TRBJ1-3; D might be TRBD1 (5 bases). The V end lost 3 bases, the J end lost 7 bases, and 11 bases lay between the germline ends. Germline-derived CDR1 and CDR2 are SGDLS and YYNGEE. The CDR3 totals 13 residues. CDR3 sequence (DNA): TGTGCCAGCAGCGAAAGGGGCTCGAACACCATATATTTT. Amino acid sequence: CASSERGSNTIYF.

This clone has only a few counts. The chain carries TRBV2 and TRBJ2-6; D is uncertain. This CDR3 spans 15 amino acids. Germline V gene sequence: CDR1 SNHLY, CDR2 FYNNEI. V gave up 6 bases and J gave up 0 bases, with 9 bases separating them. The CDR3 region is CASRERVSGANVLTF. For the CDR3, the DNA is TGTGCCAGCAGAGAACGGGTCTCTGGGGCCAACGTCCTGACTTTC.

The chain combines TRBV6-1 with TRBJ2-5; 12 nucleotides match TRBD2. J gave up 5 bases and V 2 bases, and 3 bases lay outside the gene matches. Germline lookup yields CDR1 MNHNS and CDR2 SASEGT. The CDR3 runs to 15 residues. The CDR3 protein is CASSELAGGRETQYF. The CDR3 DNA reads as TGTGCCAGCAGTGAACTAGCGGGGGGGAGGGAGACCCAGTACTTC.

The V and J genes are TRBV2 and TRBJ1-5; D possibly corresponds to TRBD1 (5 bases). V gave up 8 bases and J gave up 6 bases, with 11 bases separating them. The germline V gene encodes CDR1 SNHLY and CDR2 FYNNEI. The CDR3 loop spans 12 amino acids. CDR3 region: CASAPDSQPQHF. CDR3 sequence (DNA): TGTGCCAGCGCACCAGACAGTCAGCCCCAGCATTTT.

The chain combines TRBV7-3 with TRBJ2-6; D might be TRBD2 (7 bases). The CDR3 is 17 residues long. The V gene's germline CDR1 is SGHTA and CDR2 FQGTGA. Trimming removed 3 bases from V and 1 base from J, with 13 bases in between. The CDR3 reads CASSFQGRASGANVLTF. The CDR3 DNA reads TGTGCCAGCAGCTTTCAGGGGAGGGCTTCTGGGGCCAACGTCCTGACTTTC.

The genes are TRBV23-1 and TRBJ1-2, with TRBD1 identical over 10 bases. TRBV23-1 carries the ORF label, with uncertain function. There are 13 residues in the CDR3. Trimming cost V 6 bases and J 6 bases; bases outside gene matches: 4. CDR3 region: CASRTGTGDGYTF. The CDR3 DNA sequence: TGCGCCAGCAGAACAGGGACAGGGGATGGCTACACCTTC.

This clone was seen once. The chain links TRBV7-9 to TRBJ1-6; the D gene is possibly TRBD1 (6 bases). The CDR3 has 17 residues. Trimming left V 5 bases short and J 0 bases short, with 14 bases between. The germline CDR1 and CDR2 sequences are SEHNR and FQNEAQ (reference sequence). The CDR3 sequence: CASSSRTVSSYNSPLHF. For the CDR3, the DNA is TGTGCCAGCAGCAGCAGGACAGTGAGCTCCTATAATTCACCCCTCCACTTT.

The V and J genes are TRBV9 and TRBJ2-2; no definite D call. Germline loops: CDR1 SGDLS, CDR2 YYNGEE. V was pared by 2 bases and J by 2 bases, with 10 bases between. This CDR3 contains 15 residues. CDR3 amino acids: CASSVRTFNTGELFF. In nucleotides, the CDR3 is TGTGCCAGCAGCGTTCGAACTTTCAACACCGGGGAGCTGTTTTTT.

V gene TRBV6-4 combines with J gene TRBJ2-7, with 10 bases lining up with TRBD1. The CDR3 has 13 amino acids. V gave up 5 bases and J gave up 7 bases; unmatched junction bases: 5. Germline assignment: CDR1 MRHNA and CDR2 SNTAGT. The CDR3 is CASSRTGGGEQYF. DNA for the CDR3: TGTGCCAGCAGTCGGACAGGGGGTGGGGAGCAGTACTTC.

This clone appeared a single time. V usage is TRBV19 and J usage is TRBJ1-1; TRBD1 agrees at 12 bases. This CDR3 contains 16 residues. The germline V gene has CDR1 LNHDA and CDR2 SQIVND (reference sequence). J lost 4 bases, V lost 5 bases, and 8 bases had no gene match. CDR3 amino acids: CASSSPGQGAGTEAFF. The CDR3 coding sequence is TGTGCCAGTAGTTCCCCGGGACAGGGGGCGGGCACTGAAGCTTTCTTT. Based on the CDR3 plus reference TRBV19 and TRBJ1-1, the full variable domain is DGGITQSPKYLFRKEGQNVTLSCEQNLNHDAMYWYRQDPGQGLRLIYYSQIVNDFQKGDIAEGYSVSREKKESFPLTVTSAQKNPTAFYLCASSSPGQGAGTEAFFGQGTRLTVV.

This clone was seen once. The chain joins TRBV23-1 to TRBJ2-7, with 11 bases fitting TRBD1. TRBV23-1 is noted as an ORF with a role that remains uncertain. CDR3 length: 14 amino acids. V shed 7 bases, J shed 4 bases, and the junction held 6 bases outside the gene matches. CDR3 coding DNA: TGCGCCAGCACCCGGACAGGGGGCGGTTACGAGCAGTACTTC. This encodes CASTRTGGGYEQYF.

V is TRBV2 and J is TRBJ2-7; unclear D gene. Germline values: CDR1 SNHLY, CDR2 FYNNEI. V gave up 6 bases and J gave up 4 bases, with 7 bases separating them. The CDR3 loop spans 11 amino acids. DNA of the CDR3: TGTGCCAGCAGGGGCAGTTACGAGCAGTACTTC. Its protein is CASRGSYEQYF.

The rearrangement joins TRBV7-6 to TRBJ2-7; TRBD1 agrees at 8 bases. Trimming cost V 3 bases and J 0 bases; bases outside gene matches: 13. Germline V gene sequence: CDR1 SGHVS, CDR2 FNYEAQ. The CDR3 runs to 18 residues. The CDR3 coding sequence is TGTGCCAGCAGCTTCCAAGGACAGGGAGGTTCAAGCTCCTACGAGCAGTACTTC. Protein sequence: CASSFQGQGGSSSYEQYF. The entire variable domain, with the rest obtained from reference TRBV7-6 and TRBJ2-7, is as follows: GAGVSQSPRYKVTKRGQDVALRCDPISGHVSLYWYRQALGQGPEFLTYFNYEAQQDKSGLPNDRFSAERPEGSISTLTIQRTEQRDSAMYRCASSFQGQGGSSSYEQYFGPGTRLTVT.

The V and J genes are TRBV10-3 and TRBJ1-1; 9 positions match TRBD1. CDR1 and CDR2 (germline): ENHRY, SYGVKD. The CDR3 runs to 13 residues. The V gene end was trimmed by 4 bases and the J gene end by 7 bases; junction bases not matched to a gene: 4. The CDR3 nucleotides read TGTGCCATCAGTGCGAAGACAGGGGGTGAAGCTTTCTTT. Translation gives CAISAKTGGEAFF.

The V gene is TRBV19, the J gene TRBJ2-7; D perhaps matches TRBD1 (6 bases). CDR3 length equals 15 residues. Trimming removed 3 bases at V and 1 base at J, with 13 bases between. CDR1 and CDR2 from the germline V gene are LNHDA and SQIVND (reference sequence). CDR3 sequence reads: CASSILLGASYEQYF. As DNA, the CDR3 is TGTGCCAGTAGTATCTTATTGGGGGCGTCCTACGAGCAGTACTTC.

This chain uses TRBV5-1 with TRBJ2-2; tentatively, D is TRBD1 (6 bases). V was pared by 0 bases and J by 6 bases, with 21 bases between. The CDR3 consists of 18 residues. Per the germline V gene, CDR1 is SGHRS and CDR2 is YFSETQ. The CDR3 is CASSLVMSGQGSAGELFF. The CDR3 DNA follows: TGCGCCAGCAGCTTGGTTATGTCGGGTCAGGGGTCCGCCGGGGAGCTGTTTTTT.

The V and J genes are TRBV11-3 and TRBJ1-1, with 7 positions matching TRBD1. This CDR3 is 15 amino acids long. V shed 5 bases and J 1 base; nucleotides not matched to a gene: 7. Germline CDR1 is SGHNT and CDR2 is YENEEA. This CDR3 is CASSPGGWENTEAFF. CDR3 DNA: TGTGCCAGCAGCCCAGGGGGGTGGGAGAACACTGAAGCTTTCTTT.

Comments on this clone: At the DNA level, this CDR3 is encoded by other sequences in the same sample as well. The V call is TRBV29-1, the J call TRBJ1-1; D unclear. The ends were cut back, 3 bases at V and 7 bases at J, with 18 bases in the middle. CDR1 is SQVTM, CDR2 ANQGSEA, per germline. The CDR3 totals 14 residues. Here the CDR3 reads CSVDAAPSVGEAFF. The DNA for the CDR3 is TGCAGCGTTGACGCGGCACCCTCGGTTGGTGAAGCTTTCTTT. Supplemented by reference TRBV29-1 and TRBJ1-1, the full variable domain reads SAVISQKPSRDICQRGTSLTIQCQVDSQVTMMFWYRQQPGQSLTLIATANQGSEATYESGFVIDKFPISRPNLTFSTLTVSNMSPEDSSIYLCSVDAAPSVGEAFFGQGTRLTVV.